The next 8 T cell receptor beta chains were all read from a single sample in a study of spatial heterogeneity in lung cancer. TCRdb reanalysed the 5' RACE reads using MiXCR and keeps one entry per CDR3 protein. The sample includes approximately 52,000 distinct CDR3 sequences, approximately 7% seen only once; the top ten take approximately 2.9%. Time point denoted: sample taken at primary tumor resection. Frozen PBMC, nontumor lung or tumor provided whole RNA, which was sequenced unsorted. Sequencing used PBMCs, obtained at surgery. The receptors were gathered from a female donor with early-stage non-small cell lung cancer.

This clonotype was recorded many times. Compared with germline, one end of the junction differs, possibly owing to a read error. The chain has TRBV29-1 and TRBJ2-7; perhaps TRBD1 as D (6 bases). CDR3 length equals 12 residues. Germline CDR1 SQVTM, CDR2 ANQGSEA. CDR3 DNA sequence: TGCAGCGCCTCCGGGACATCCTTCGAGCAGTACTTC. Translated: CSASGTSFEQYF.

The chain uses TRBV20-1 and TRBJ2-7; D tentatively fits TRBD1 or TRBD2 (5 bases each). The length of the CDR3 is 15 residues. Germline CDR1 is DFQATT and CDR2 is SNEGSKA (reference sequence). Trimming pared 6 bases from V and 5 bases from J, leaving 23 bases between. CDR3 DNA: TGCAGTGCCGGGGCTGCGGACCTGGGAGCACACGAGCAGTACTTC. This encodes CSAGAADLGAHEQYF.

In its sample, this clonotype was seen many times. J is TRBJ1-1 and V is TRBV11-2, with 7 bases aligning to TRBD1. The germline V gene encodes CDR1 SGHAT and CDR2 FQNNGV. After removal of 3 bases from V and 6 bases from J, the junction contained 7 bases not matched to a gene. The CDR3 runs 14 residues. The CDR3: CASSFLRGQAEAFF. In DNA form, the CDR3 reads TGTGCCAGCAGCTTCCTAAGGGGGCAGGCTGAAGCTTTCTTT.

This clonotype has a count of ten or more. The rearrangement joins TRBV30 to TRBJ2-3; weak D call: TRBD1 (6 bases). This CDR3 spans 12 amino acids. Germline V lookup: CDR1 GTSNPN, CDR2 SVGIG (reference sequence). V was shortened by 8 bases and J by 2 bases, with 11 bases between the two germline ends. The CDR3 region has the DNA TGTGCCCAACAGGGAGTCACAGATACGCAGTATTTT. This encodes CAQQGVTDTQYF.

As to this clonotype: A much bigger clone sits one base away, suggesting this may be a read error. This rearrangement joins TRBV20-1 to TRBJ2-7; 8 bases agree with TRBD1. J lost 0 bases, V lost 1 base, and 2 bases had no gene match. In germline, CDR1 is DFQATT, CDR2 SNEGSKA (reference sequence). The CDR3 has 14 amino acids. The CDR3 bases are TGCAGTGCTAGAGGGACAGGGAGCTCCTACGAGCAGTACTTC. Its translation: CSARGTGSSYEQYF.

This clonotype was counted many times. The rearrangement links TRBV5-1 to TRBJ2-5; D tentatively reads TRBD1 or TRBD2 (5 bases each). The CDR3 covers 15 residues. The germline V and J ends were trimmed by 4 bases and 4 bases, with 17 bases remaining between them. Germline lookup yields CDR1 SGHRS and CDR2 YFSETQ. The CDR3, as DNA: TGCGCCAGCAGCCTTGGCGGGCAGGGCTTAGAGACCCAGTACTTC. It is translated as CASSLGGQGLETQYF.

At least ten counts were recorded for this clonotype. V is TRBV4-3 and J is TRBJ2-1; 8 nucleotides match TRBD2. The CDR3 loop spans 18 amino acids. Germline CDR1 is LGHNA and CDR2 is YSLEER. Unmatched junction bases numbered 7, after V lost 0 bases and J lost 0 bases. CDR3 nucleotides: TGCGCCAGCAGCCAAGATCGAATCGGGACTAGCTCCTACAATGAGCAGTTCTTC. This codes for CASSQDRIGTSSYNEQFF.

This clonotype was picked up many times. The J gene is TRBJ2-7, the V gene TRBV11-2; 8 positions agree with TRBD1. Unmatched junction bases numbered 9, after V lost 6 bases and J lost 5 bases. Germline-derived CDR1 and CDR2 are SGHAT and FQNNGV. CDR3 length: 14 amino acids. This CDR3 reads CASSSRTGRNEQYF. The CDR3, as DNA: TGTGCCAGCAGTTCAAGGACAGGGAGGAACGAGCAGTACTTC.